These 10 T cell receptor beta chains were all obtained from the same sample, sequenced in a study of CD8 T cells in Susac syndrome. The authors reverse transcribed roughly 0.5 to 1 ug RNA with random hexamers. TCRdb re-analysed the immunoSEQ multiplex PCR reads in MiXCR, keeping a single row per CDR3 protein. The sample includes 160,000 or so distinct CDR3 sequences, 95% of them seen just once. Sequenced material: CD4+ T cells from PBMCs. The source of these receptors is a human donor with Susac syndrome.

The chain employs TRBV14 and TRBJ2-3; D call uncertain. Trimming took 2 bases from V and 0 from J, leaving 0 bases between them. The CDR3 is 12 residues long. Germline V lookup: CDR1 SGHDN, CDR2 FVKESK. CDR3 nucleotides: TGTGCCAGCAGCCAAAGCACAGATACGCAGTATTTT. It yields the protein CASSQSTDTQYF.

This rearrangement joins TRBV7-9 to TRBJ2-7; D unresolved. Germline V gene lookup returns CDR1 SEHNR and CDR2 FQNEAQ (reference sequence). V shed 4 bases and J shed 5 bases, with 12 bases lying between them. This CDR3 has 13 amino acids. The CDR3 nucleotides read TGTGCCAGCAGCTCGACAAATTCAGACGAGCAGTACTTC. Protein sequence: CASSSTNSDEQYF.

The chain joins TRBV4-2 to TRBJ2-3, with 7 bases lining up with TRBD2. Germline CDR1 and CDR2: LGHNA and YNFKEQ. After removal of 4 bases from V and 2 bases from J, the junction contained 6 bases not matched to a gene. The CDR3 covers 15 residues. This CDR3 is CASSPSGEFTDTQYF. CDR3 DNA sequence: TGTGCCAGCAGCCCGAGCGGGGAGTTCACAGATACGCAGTATTTT.

This clonotype was counted a single time. This chain links TRBV4-3 with TRBJ2-7, with unresolved D. With 6 bases removed from V and 3 bases from J, the gap between germline ends came to 15 bases. The germline gives CDR1 LGHNA, CDR2 YSLEER. This CDR3 is 14 amino acids long. CDR3 amino acids: CASSPGPNYYEQYF. CDR3 in DNA: TGCGCCAGCAGTCCCGGGCCGAACTACTACGAGCAGTACTTC.

The chain links TRBV4-1 to TRBJ1-1; D ambiguous. Trimming left V 5 bases short and J 10 bases short, with 11 bases between. This CDR3 has 11 amino acids. Germline V CDR1 and CDR2: MGHRA, YSYEKL. The CDR3 reads CASSGDIGAFF. CDR3 DNA: TGCGCCAGCAGCGGAGATATCGGAGCTTTCTTT.

The chain recombines TRBV4-3 with TRBJ2-5; D not certain. This CDR3 is built from 15 residues. V lost 1 base and J 5 bases, leaving 14 bases between the germline ends. CDR1 is LGHNA and CDR2 is YSLEER in the germline V gene. In DNA form, the CDR3 reads TGCGCCAGCAGCCAAGGACGGGCAGTCGGGGAGACCCAGTACTTC. Amino acid sequence: CASSQGRAVGETQYF.

This clonotype was observed once. The CDR3 region has the DNA TGCAGTGCTAGAAGGGATAATAGCAATCAGCCCCAGCATTTT. It codes for CSARRDNSNQPQHF. The J gene is TRBJ1-5, the V gene TRBV20-1, with D unclear. This CDR3 comprises 14 residues. Germline CDR1 DFQATT, CDR2 SNEGSKA (reference sequence). V lost 2 bases, J lost 0 bases, and 8 bases lay in between.

V usage is TRBV9 and J usage is TRBJ2-3; TRBD2 is a possible D gene (6 bases). The V gene's germline CDR1 is SGDLS and CDR2 YYNGEE. Trimming shortened V by 2 bases and J by 4 bases, and 11 bases separated the two germline ends. The CDR3 has 14 amino acids. This CDR3 is CASSVLRLADTQYF. The CDR3 DNA reads as TGTGCCAGCAGCGTCCTTCGACTAGCAGATACGCAGTATTTT.

The CDR3 DNA reads as TGTGCCAGCAGTAACCTCGGCTATGGCTACACCTTC. This encodes CASSNLGYGYTF. The rearrangement links TRBV6-2 or TRBV6-3 to TRBJ1-2; D not resolved. The V end lost 5 bases, the J end lost 4 bases, and 8 bases lay between the germline ends. CDR1 is MNHEY, CDR2 SVGEGT, per germline. The CDR3 has 12 amino acids.

This clonotype appeared once. This CDR3 is CASAGYNTGELFF. As DNA, the CDR3 is TGTGCCAGCGCGGGATACAACACCGGGGAGCTGTTTTTT. The chain combines TRBV2 with TRBJ2-2; a weak D match, TRBD2 (6 bases). The CDR3 is 13 residues long. Germline CDR1 is SNHLY and CDR2 is FYNNEI. V was shortened by 8 bases and J by 2 bases, with 9 bases between the two germline ends. Looking up the rest from reference TRBV2 and TRBJ2-2 gives the full variable domain: EPEVTQTPSHQVTQMGQEVILRCVPISNHLYFYWYRQILGQKVEFLVSFYNNEISEKSEIFDDQFSVERPDGSNFTLKIRSTKLEDSAMYFCASAGYNTGELFFGEGSRLTVL.